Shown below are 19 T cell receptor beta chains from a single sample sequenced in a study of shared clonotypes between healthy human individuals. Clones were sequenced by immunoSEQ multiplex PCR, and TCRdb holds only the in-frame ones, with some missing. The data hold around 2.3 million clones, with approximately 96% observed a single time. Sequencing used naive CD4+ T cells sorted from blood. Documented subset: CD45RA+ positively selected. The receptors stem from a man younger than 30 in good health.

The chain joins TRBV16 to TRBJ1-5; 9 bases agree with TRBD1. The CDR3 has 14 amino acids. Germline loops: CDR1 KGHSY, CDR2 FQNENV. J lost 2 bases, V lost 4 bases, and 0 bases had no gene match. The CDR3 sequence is CASSRTGGNQPQHF. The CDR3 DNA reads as TGTGCCAGCAGCCGGACAGGGGGCAATCAGCCCCAGCATTTT.

The CDR3 here is CAWSIAAAYEQYF. The CDR3 region has the DNA TGTGCCTGGAGTATAGCGGCCGCCTACGAGCAGTACTTC. This chain uses TRBV30 with TRBJ2-7; D is possibly TRBD2 (6 bases). This CDR3 contains 13 residues. Germline-derived CDR1 and CDR2 are GTSNPN and SVGIG (reference sequence). V shed 2 bases and J shed 2 bases, with 10 bases lying between them. Based on the CDR3 plus reference TRBV30 and TRBJ2-7, the full variable domain is SQTIHQWPATLVQPVGSPLSLECTVEGTSNPNLYWYRQAAGRGLQLLFYSVGIGQISSEVPQNLSASRPQDRQFILSSKKLLLSDSGFYLCAWSIAAAYEQYFGPGTRLTVT.

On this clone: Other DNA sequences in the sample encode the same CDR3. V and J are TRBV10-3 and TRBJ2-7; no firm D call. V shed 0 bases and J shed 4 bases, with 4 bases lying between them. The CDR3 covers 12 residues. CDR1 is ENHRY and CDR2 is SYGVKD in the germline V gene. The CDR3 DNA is TGTGCCATCAGTGAGTCGCTTTACGAGCAGTACTTC. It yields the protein CAISESLYEQYF.

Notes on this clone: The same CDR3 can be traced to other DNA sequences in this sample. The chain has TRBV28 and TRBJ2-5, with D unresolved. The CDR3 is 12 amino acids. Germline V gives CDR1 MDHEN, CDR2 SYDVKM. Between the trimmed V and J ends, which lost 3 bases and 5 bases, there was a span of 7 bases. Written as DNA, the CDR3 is TGTGCCAGCAGTTTCCTGAAGGAGACCCAGTACTTC. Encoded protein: CASSFLKETQYF.

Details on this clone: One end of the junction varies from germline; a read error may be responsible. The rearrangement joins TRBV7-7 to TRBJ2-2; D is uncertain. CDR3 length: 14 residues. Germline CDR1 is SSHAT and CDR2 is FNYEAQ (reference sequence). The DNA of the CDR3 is TGTGCTAGCAGTCTTACTTGGAACACCGGGGAGCTGTTTTTT. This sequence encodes CASSLTWNTGELFF.

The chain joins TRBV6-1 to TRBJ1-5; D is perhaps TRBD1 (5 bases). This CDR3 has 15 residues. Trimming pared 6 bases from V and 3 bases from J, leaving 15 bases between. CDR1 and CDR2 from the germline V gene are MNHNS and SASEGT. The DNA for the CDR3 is TGTGCCAGCAGCGGTCCGGGACTGAACAATCAGCCCCAGCATTTT. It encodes CASSGPGLNNQPQHF.

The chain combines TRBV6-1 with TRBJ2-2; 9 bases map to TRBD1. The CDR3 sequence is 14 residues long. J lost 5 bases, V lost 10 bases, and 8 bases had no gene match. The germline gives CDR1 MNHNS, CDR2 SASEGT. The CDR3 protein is CATEGQGRTGELFF. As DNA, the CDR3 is TGTGCCACCGAGGGACAGGGAAGAACCGGGGAGCTGTTTTTT.

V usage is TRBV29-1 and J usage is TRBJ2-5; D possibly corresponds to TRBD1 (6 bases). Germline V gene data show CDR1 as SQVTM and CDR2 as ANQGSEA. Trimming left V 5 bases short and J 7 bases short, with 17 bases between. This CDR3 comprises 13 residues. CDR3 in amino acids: CSVPSAGAGTQYF. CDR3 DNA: TGCAGCGTTCCCTCGGCAGGGGCCGGGACCCAGTACTTC.

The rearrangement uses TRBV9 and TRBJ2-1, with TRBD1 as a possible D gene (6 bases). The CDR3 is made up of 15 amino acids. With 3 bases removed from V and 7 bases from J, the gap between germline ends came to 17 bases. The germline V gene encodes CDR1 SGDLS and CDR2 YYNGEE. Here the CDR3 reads CASSASDRPRNEQFF. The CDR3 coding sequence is TGTGCCAGCAGCGCCTCCGACAGGCCGAGGAATGAGCAGTTCTTC.

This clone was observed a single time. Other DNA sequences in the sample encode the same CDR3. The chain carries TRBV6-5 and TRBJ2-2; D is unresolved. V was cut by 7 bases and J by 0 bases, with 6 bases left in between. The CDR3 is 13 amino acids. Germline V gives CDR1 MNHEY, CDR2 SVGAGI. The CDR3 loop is CASTEANTGELFF. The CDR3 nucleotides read TGTGCCAGCACCGAGGCGAACACCGGGGAGCTGTTTTTT.

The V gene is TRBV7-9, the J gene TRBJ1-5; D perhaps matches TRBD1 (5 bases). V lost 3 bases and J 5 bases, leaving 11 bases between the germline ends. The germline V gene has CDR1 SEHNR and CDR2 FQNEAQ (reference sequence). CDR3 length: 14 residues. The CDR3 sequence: CASSLGLNDQPQHF. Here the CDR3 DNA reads TGTGCCAGCAGCTTGGGACTGAATGATCAGCCCCAGCATTTT.

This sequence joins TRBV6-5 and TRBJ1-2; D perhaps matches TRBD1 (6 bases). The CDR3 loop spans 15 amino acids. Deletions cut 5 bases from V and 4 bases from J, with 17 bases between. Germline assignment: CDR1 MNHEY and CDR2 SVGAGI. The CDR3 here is CASSQQGVSGYGYTF. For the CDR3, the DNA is TGTGCCAGCAGTCAACAGGGAGTAAGCGGCTATGGCTACACCTTC.

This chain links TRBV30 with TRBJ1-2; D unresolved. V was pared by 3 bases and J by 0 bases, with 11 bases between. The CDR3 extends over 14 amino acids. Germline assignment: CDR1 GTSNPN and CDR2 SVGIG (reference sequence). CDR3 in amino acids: CAWRPSGANYGYTF. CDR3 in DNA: TGTGCCTGGAGGCCATCAGGAGCTAACTATGGCTACACCTTC.

The CDR3 here is CSVAQGYNSPLHF. The CDR3 DNA sequence: TGCAGCGTTGCGCAGGGTTATAATTCACCCCTCCACTTT. This sequence joins TRBV29-1 and TRBJ1-6; D is perhaps TRBD1 (5 bases). In germline, CDR1 is SQVTM, CDR2 ANQGSEA. The CDR3 length is 13 residues. Trimming stripped 4 bases from V and 4 bases from J, with 8 bases between.

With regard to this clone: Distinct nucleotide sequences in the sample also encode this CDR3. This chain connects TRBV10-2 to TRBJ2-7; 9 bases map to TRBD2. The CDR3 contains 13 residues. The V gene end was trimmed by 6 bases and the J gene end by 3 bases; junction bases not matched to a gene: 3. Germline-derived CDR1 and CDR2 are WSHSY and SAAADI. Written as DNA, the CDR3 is TGCGCCAGCAGGCTAGCGGGAAGCTACGAGCAGTACTTC. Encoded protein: CASRLAGSYEQYF.

CDR3 nucleotides: TGTGCCAGCAGCTCCCGGGACAGGGAAGGTAGGGATACGCAGTATTTT. It is translated as CASSSRDREGRDTQYF. The J gene is TRBJ2-3, the V gene TRBV11-2, with 9 bases fitting TRBD1. CDR3 length equals 16 residues. Trimming at V came to 4 bases and at J to 6 bases, leaving 11 bases not matched to a gene. Germline values: CDR1 SGHAT, CDR2 FQNNGV.

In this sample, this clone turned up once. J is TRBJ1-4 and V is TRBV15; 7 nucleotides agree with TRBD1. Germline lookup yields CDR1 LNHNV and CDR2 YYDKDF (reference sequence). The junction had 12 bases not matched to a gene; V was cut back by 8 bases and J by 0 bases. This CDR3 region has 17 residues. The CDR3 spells CATGGRGQITTNEKLFF. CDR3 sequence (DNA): TGTGCCACCGGAGGACGGGGACAGATCACAACTAATGAAAAACTGTTTTTT.

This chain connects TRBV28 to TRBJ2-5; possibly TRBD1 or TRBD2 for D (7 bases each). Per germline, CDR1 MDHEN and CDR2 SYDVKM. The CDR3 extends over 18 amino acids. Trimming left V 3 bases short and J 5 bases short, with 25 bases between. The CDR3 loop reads CASSFFGQAQGGRETQYF. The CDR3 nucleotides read TGTGCCAGCAGTTTCTTCGGTCAGGCGCAGGGGGGGCGGGAGACCCAGTACTTC.

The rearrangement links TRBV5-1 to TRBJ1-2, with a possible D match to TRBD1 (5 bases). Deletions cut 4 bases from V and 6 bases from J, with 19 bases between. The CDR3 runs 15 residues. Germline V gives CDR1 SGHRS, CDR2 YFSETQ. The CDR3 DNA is TGCGCCAGCAGCGTATCCGGGACGCAGGGCAATGGCTACACCTTC. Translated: CASSVSGTQGNGYTF.